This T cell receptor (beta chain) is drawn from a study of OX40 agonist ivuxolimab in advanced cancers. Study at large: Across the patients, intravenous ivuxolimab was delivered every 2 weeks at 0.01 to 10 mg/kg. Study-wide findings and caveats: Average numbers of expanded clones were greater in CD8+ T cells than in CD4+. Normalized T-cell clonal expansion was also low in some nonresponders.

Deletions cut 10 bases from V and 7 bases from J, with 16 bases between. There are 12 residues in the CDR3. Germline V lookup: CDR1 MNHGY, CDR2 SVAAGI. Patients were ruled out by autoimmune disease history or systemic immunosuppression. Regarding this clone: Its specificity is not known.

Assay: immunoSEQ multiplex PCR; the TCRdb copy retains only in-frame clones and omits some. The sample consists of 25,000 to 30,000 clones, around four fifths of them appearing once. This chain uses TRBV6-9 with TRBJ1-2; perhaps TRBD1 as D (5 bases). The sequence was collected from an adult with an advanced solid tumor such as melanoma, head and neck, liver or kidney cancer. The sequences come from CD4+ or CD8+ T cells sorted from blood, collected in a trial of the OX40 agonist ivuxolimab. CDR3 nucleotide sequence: TGTGCCACCAGACCCCAGGGTACTGGCTACACCTTC. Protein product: CATRPQGTGYTF.